This entry lists 20 T cell receptor beta chains sequenced from one sample in a study of blood T cell repertoires in COVID-19. Clones were read by immunoSEQ multiplex PCR, and TCRdb kept only the in-frame ones, dropping some. The repertoire holds 43,000 or so clones, with roughly 86% as singletons. Sequences were obtained from peripheral blood. The receptors shown here come from a man aged 55-75 years with active or convalescent COVID-19.

This chain connects TRBV18 to TRBJ1-4; D remains ambiguous. CDR1 and CDR2 (germline): KGHSH, LQKENI. Trimming pared 4 bases from V and 0 bases from J, leaving 6 bases between. This CDR3 spans 14 amino acids. The CDR3 loop reads CASSRGATNEKLFF. The CDR3 DNA is TGTGCCAGCTCACGAGGCGCAACTAATGAAAAACTGTTTTTT.

The rearrangement links TRBV3-1 (or the pseudogene TRBV3-2) to TRBJ2-2; 10 nucleotides align to TRBD1. CDR1 and CDR2 from the germline V gene are LGHDT and YNNKEL (reference sequence). Trimming cost V 3 bases and J 7 bases; bases outside gene matches: 5. CDR3 size: 15 residues. CDR3 residues: CASSHGTGVYGELFF. CDR3 DNA: TGTGCCAGCAGCCACGGGACAGGGGTTTACGGGGAGCTGTTTTTT.

This rearrangement joins TRBV15 to TRBJ2-7, with TRBD2 identical over 9 bases. In germline, CDR1 is LNHNV, CDR2 YYDKDF (reference sequence). Trimming removed 1 base from V and 6 bases from J; junction bases left unmatched: 16. This CDR3 is built from 18 residues. CDR3 nucleotide sequence: TGTGCCACCAGCAGAGTCTTGACTAGCGGAGGACTTTTTGGCGAGCAGTACTTC. This sequence encodes CATSRVLTSGGLFGEQYF.

V is TRBV11-3 and J is TRBJ2-1, with unresolved D. V lost 5 bases and J 8 bases, leaving 13 bases between the germline ends. Germline CDR1 SGHNT, CDR2 YENEEA. CDR3 length: 13 residues. The CDR3 protein is CASSIRSGYEQFF. The CDR3 DNA is TGTGCCAGCAGCATTAGATCCGGGTATGAGCAGTTCTTC. Full variable domain (missing parts from reference TRBV11-3 and TRBJ2-1): EAGVVQSPRYKIIEKKQPVAFWCNPISGHNTLYWYLQNLGQGPELLIRYENEEAVDDSQLPKDRFSAERLKGVDSTLKIQPAELGDSAVYLCASSIRSGYEQFFGPGTRLTVL.

The chain uses TRBV2 and TRBJ2-3, with D possibly being TRBD2 (6 bases). The CDR3 length is 15 residues. Germline CDR1 reads SNHLY; CDR2 reads FYNNEI. V lost 3 bases and J lost 7, with 17 bases in between. The CDR3 region is CASSERGGGGYTQYF. For the CDR3, the DNA is TGTGCCAGCAGTGAGAGGGGAGGCGGTGGATATACGCAGTATTTT.

The chain has TRBV7-9 and TRBJ1-2, with D maybe TRBD1 (6 bases). V was clipped by 5 bases and J by 1 base, with 20 bases between them. The CDR3 spans 17 residues. Germline CDR1 SEHNR, CDR2 FQNEAQ (reference sequence). The CDR3 loop reads CASSLKSKGGNNYGYTF. CDR3 nucleotide sequence: TGTGCCAGCAGCCTCAAATCAAAAGGGGGTAATAACTATGGCTACACCTTC.

This CDR3 reads CASSTPGQYEQYF. The DNA of the CDR3 is TGTGCCAGCAGTACTCCGGGACAGTACGAGCAGTACTTC. The rearrangement uses TRBV6-5 and TRBJ2-7, with 7 nucleotides matching TRBD1. Losses at the gene ends were 5 bases for V and 4 bases for J; bases not matched to a gene: 5. Germline lookup yields CDR1 MNHEY and CDR2 SVGAGI. CDR3 size: 13 residues.

The rearrangement uses TRBV28 and TRBJ1-2, with 7 bases fitting TRBD1. The CDR3 has 17 residues. V trimming: 4 bases; J trimming: 3 bases; junction bases outside the gene matches: 14. Germline lookup yields CDR1 MDHEN and CDR2 SYDVKM. The CDR3 bases are TGTGCCAGCAGTTCATACCTTAGGGGGCGCGAGGACTATGGCTACACCTTC. This translates into CASSSYLRGREDYGYTF.

The rearrangement uses TRBV27 and TRBJ1-3, with a possible D match to TRBD1 (6 bases). Trimming took 3 bases from V and 0 from J, leaving 9 bases between them. This CDR3 spans 15 amino acids. In germline, CDR1 is MNHEY, CDR2 SMNVEV (reference sequence). Written as DNA, the CDR3 is TGTGCCAGCAGTTTGCAGGGGAGCTCTGGAAACACCATATATTTT. It yields the protein CASSLQGSSGNTIYF.

V and J are TRBV12-3 or TRBV12-4 and TRBJ2-2; D unresolved. CDR3 size: 13 residues. The germline V and J ends were trimmed by 5 bases and 1 base, with 5 bases remaining between them. CDR3 sequence reads: CASSPGNTGELFF. In nucleotides, the CDR3 is TGTGCCAGCAGTCCAGGGAACACCGGGGAGCTGTTTTTT.

Ten or more counts support this clone. V usage is TRBV11-2 and J usage is TRBJ1-1, with no clear D. This CDR3 contains 15 residues. Trimming left V 5 bases short and J 1 base short, with 14 bases between. CDR1 and CDR2 from the germline V gene are SGHAT and FQNNGV. In DNA form, the CDR3 reads TGTGCCAGCAGCCAAATCCGAGGCCCGAACACTGAAGCTTTCTTT. Encoded protein: CASSQIRGPNTEAFF.

This chain uses TRBV19 with TRBJ1-1; D perhaps matches TRBD1 (5 bases). This CDR3 is 15 amino acids long. Trimming stripped 5 bases from V and 5 bases from J, with 18 bases between. Germline V gene data show CDR1 as LNHDA and CDR2 as SQIVND (reference sequence). CDR3 amino acids: CASSPLTDSRTEAFF. CDR3 DNA: TGTGCCAGTAGTCCTCTGACAGATTCGAGGACTGAAGCTTTCTTT. Combining the CDR3 with reference TRBV19 and TRBJ1-1 gives the whole variable domain DGGITQSPKYLFRKEGQNVTLSCEQNLNHDAMYWYRQDPGQGLRLIYYSQIVNDFQKGDIAEGYSVSREKKESFPLTVTSAQKNPTAFYLCASSPLTDSRTEAFFGQGTRLTVV.

The V and J genes are TRBV2 and TRBJ1-6, with D possibly TRBD1 on 6 matching bases. CDR3 length: 14 residues. V was clipped by 6 bases and J by 4 bases, with 10 bases between them. The germline V gene encodes CDR1 SNHLY and CDR2 FYNNEI. The CDR3 DNA reads as TGTGCCAGCAGCGTCAGGGGATATAATTCACCCCTCCACTTT. Translation: CASSVRGYNSPLHF. The full variable domain, completed using reference TRBV2 and TRBJ1-6, is EPEVTQTPSHQVTQMGQEVILRCVPISNHLYFYWYRQILGQKVEFLVSFYNNEISEKSEIFDDQFSVERPDGSNFTLKIRSTKLEDSAMYFCASSVRGYNSPLHFGNGTRLTVT.

The chain is built from TRBV5-4 and TRBJ1-1, with a possible D match to TRBD1 (5 bases). The CDR3 spans 14 residues. The germline V gene encodes CDR1 SGHNT and CDR2 YYREEE (reference sequence). Trimming pared 1 base from V and 1 base from J, leaving 8 bases between. CDR3 loop: CASSLTGPNTEAFF. The CDR3 bases are TGTGCCAGCAGCTTGACAGGCCCGAACACTGAAGCTTTCTTT.

The chain links TRBV5-1 to TRBJ1-1, with TRBD1 identical over 8 bases. V trimming: 0 bases; J trimming: 0 bases; junction bases outside the gene matches: 4. The CDR3 runs to 16 residues. Per the germline V gene, CDR1 is SGHRS and CDR2 is YFSETQ. The DNA of the CDR3 is TGCGCCAGCAGCTTGGAAACAGGGGGATTGAACACTGAAGCTTTCTTT. Encoded protein: CASSLETGGLNTEAFF.

The gene calls are TRBV5-1 and TRBJ2-2, with 8 bases identical to TRBD1. The CDR3 loop spans 16 amino acids. Trimming cost V 5 bases and J 4 bases; bases outside gene matches: 10. Germline CDR1 is SGHRS and CDR2 is YFSETQ. CDR3 coding DNA: TGCGCCAGCAGAAGCTCAGGGGGCGCGGGCACCGGGGAGCTGTTTTTT. It codes for CASRSSGGAGTGELFF.

The chain is built from TRBV2 and TRBJ2-1; 7 positions match TRBD2. Germline V gene lookup returns CDR1 SNHLY and CDR2 FYNNEI. V gave up 0 bases and J gave up 8 bases; unmatched junction bases: 4. This CDR3 is built from 14 residues. The CDR3 sequence is CASSEASGRDEQFF. CDR3 coding DNA: TGTGCCAGCAGTGAAGCTAGCGGGCGCGATGAGCAGTTCTTC.

V gene TRBV7-3 combines with J gene TRBJ2-3; 11 nucleotides align to TRBD2. CDR1 and CDR2 (germline): SGHTA, FQGTGA. V shed 3 bases, J shed 7 bases, and the junction held 3 bases outside the gene matches. The CDR3 is 14 residues long. The CDR3 spells CASSFSGGAYTQYF. Written as DNA, the CDR3 is TGTGCCAGCAGCTTTAGCGGGGGGGCTTATACGCAGTATTTT.

The chain recombines TRBV5-1 with TRBJ1-1; weak D call: TRBD1 (6 bases). CDR1 is SGHRS, CDR2 YFSETQ, per germline. The CDR3 totals 14 residues. Between the trimmed V and J ends, which lost 4 bases and 6 bases, there was a span of 16 bases. CDR3 residues: CASSTTGRDAEAFF. The CDR3 bases are TGCGCCAGCAGCACTACAGGGAGGGACGCTGAAGCTTTCTTT.

The chain carries TRBV28 and TRBJ1-2; 7 bases fit TRBD1. CDR1 and CDR2 from the germline V gene are MDHEN and SYDVKM. The CDR3 is 14 residues long. Trimming cost V 6 bases and J 7 bases; bases outside gene matches: 11. CDR3 region: CASSRYQGVGGYTF. CDR3 nucleotide sequence: TGTGCCAGCAGCCGTTATCAGGGGGTAGGTGGCTACACCTTC.